This entry features one T cell receptor (beta chain) sequence. Its antigen is still unknown. No patient escaped relapse after autologous stem cell transplantation, and brentuximab vedotin exposure varied. From thawed PBMCs, CD4+ T cells were purified using magnetic negative selection. This sample stems from a study of PD-1 blockade in classical Hodgkin lymphoma. This CDR3 has 14 residues. The V gene end was trimmed by 0 bases and the J gene end by 4 bases; junction bases not matched to a gene: 0. Germline V gene lookup returns CDR1 SGHRS and CDR2 YFSETQ. Findings and caveats of the study: A significant rise in TCR diversity was seen by C4D1 for CD4+ cells but not for CD8+ cells.

Sequencing was performed with immunoSEQ multiplex PCR; in TCRdb, only in-frame clones are kept and a portion is missing. The sample records about 3,800 clones, 80% to 90% being singletons. The receptor was isolated from a human donor with classical Hodgkin lymphoma. V and J are TRBV5-1 and TRBJ1-4; 7 nucleotides align to TRBD1. The specimen comprised CD4+ T cells from blood, sampled at baseline. CDR3 amino acids: CASSLGQGNEKLFF. In DNA, the CDR3 is TGCGCCAGCAGCTTGGGACAGGGTAATGAAAAACTGTTTTTT.